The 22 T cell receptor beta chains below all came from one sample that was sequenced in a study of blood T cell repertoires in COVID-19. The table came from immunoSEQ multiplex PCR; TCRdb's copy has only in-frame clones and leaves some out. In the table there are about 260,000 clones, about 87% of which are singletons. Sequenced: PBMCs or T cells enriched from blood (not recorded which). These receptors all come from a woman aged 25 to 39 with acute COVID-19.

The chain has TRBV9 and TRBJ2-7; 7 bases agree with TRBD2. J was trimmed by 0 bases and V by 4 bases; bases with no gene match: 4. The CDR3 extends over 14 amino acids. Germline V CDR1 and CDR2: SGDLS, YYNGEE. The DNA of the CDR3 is TGTGCCAGCAGCATAACTAGCGCCTCCTACGAGCAGTACTTC. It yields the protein CASSITSASYEQYF.

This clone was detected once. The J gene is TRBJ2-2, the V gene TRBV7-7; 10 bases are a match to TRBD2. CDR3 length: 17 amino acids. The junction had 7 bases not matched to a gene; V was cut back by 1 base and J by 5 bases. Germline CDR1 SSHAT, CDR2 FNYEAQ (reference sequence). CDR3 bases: TGTGCCAGCAGCTTAGGAGCGGGAGGGCCTGGGACCGGGGAGCTGTTTTTT. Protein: CASSLGAGGPGTGELFF.

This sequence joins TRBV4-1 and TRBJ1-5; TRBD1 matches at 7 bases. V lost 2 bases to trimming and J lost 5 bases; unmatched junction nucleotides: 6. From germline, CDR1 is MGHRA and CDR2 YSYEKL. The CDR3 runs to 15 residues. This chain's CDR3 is CASSQLLQGDQPQHF. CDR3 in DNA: TGCGCCAGCAGCCAACTTTTGCAGGGGGATCAGCCCCAGCATTTT.

The CDR3 nucleotides read TGTGCCAGCAGCCAAGGACTACCGAATGAGCAGTTCTTC. This sequence encodes CASSQGLPNEQFF. V gene TRBV3-1 (or the pseudogene TRBV3-2) combines with J gene TRBJ2-1; D is perhaps TRBD2 (5 bases). Germline assignment: CDR1 LGHDT and CDR2 YNNKEL (reference sequence). With 1 base removed from V and 7 bases from J, the gap between germline ends came to 8 bases. The CDR3 is 13 residues long.

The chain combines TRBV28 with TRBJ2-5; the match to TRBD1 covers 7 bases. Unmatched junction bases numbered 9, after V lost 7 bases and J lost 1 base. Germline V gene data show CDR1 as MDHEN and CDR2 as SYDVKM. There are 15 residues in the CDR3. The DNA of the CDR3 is TGTGCCAGCAATCCTCGGACAGGAGGCCAAGAGACCCAGTACTTC. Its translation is CASNPRTGGQETQYF.

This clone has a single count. In DNA, the CDR3 is TGTGCCAGCAGTCCGCCAGGTGGCTACACCTTC. Translated: CASSPPGGYTF. The chain has TRBV28 and TRBJ1-2; no definite D call. Germline V gives CDR1 MDHEN, CDR2 SYDVKM. The CDR3 is 11 residues long. V lost 5 bases, J lost 7 bases, and 8 bases lay in between.

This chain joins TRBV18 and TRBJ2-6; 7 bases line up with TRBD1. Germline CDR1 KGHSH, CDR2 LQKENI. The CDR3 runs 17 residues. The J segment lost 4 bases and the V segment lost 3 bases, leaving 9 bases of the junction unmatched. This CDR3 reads CASSPRQGLGGANVLTF. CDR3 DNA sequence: TGTGCCAGCTCACCGCGACAGGGTTTGGGAGGGGCCAACGTCCTGACTTTC.

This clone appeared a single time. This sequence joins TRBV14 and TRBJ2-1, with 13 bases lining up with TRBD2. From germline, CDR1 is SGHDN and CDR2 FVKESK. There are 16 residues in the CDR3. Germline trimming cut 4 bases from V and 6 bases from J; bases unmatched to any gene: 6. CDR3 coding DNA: TGTGCCAGCAGCCCCCCGGGACTAGCGGGATTCAATGAGCAGTTCTTC. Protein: CASSPPGLAGFNEQFF.

Here the CDR3 DNA reads TGTGCCAGCAGCTTAGAGGGGTCCAGGAATGAGCAGTTCTTC. Encoded protein: CASSLEGSRNEQFF. The chain recombines TRBV7-9 with TRBJ2-1, with TRBD1 as a possible D gene (5 bases). The V gene lost 1 base and the J gene lost 7 bases, with 11 bases spanning the gap. CDR1 SEHNR and CDR2 FQNEAQ come from the germline V gene (reference sequence). The CDR3 is 14 amino acids. Filled out from reference TRBV7-9 and TRBJ2-1, the complete variable domain reads DTGVSQNPRHKITKRGQNVTFRCDPISEHNRLYWYRQTLGQGPEFLTYFQNEAQLEKSRLLSDRFSAERPKGSFSTLEIQRTEQGDSAMYLCASSLEGSRNEQFFGPGTRLTVL.

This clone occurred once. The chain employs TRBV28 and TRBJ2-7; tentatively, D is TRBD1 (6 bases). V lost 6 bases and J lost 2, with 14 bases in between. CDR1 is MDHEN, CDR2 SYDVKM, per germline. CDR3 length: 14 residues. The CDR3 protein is CASRQGSLAYEQYF. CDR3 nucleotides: TGTGCCAGCAGGCAGGGGAGCTTAGCCTACGAGCAGTACTTC.

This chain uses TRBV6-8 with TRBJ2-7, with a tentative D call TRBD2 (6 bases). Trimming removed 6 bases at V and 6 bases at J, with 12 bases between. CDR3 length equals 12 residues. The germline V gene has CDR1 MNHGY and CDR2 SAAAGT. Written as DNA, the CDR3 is TGTGCCAGCAGCGGCCCGGGGGTCGAGCAGTACTTC. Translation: CASSGPGVEQYF.

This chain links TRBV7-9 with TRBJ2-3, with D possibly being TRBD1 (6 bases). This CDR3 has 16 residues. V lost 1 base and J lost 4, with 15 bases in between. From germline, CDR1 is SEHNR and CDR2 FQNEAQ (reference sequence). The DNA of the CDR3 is TGTGCCAGCAGCTTAGAAGGCAGGGGAAGGGCAGATACGCAGTATTTT. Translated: CASSLEGRGRADTQYF.

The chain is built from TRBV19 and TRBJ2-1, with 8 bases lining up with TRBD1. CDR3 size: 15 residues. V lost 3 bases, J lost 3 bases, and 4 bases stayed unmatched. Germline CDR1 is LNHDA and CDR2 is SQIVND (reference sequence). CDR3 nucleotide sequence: TGTGCCAGTAGTATTTCAGGGGGCGACTACAATGAGCAGTTCTTC. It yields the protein CASSISGGDYNEQFF.

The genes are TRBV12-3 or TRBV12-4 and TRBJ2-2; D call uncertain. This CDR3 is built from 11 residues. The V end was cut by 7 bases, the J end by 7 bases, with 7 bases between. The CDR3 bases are TGTGCCAGCAACTCCGGCGGGGAGCTGTTTTTT. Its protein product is CASNSGGELFF.

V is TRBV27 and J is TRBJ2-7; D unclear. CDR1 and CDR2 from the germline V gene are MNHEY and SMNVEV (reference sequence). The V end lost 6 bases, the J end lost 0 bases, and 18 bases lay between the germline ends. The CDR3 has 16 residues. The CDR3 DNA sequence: TGTGCCAGCAGCCCCCCCCCAGTTAAACCCTCCTACGAGCAGTACTTC. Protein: CASSPPPVKPSYEQYF.

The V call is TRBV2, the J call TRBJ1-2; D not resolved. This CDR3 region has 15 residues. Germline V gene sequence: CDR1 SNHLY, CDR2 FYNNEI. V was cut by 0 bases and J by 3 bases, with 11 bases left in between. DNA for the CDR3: TGTGCCAGCAGTGAAGCCAAGACTTCTTACTATGGCTACACCTTC. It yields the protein CASSEAKTSYYGYTF.

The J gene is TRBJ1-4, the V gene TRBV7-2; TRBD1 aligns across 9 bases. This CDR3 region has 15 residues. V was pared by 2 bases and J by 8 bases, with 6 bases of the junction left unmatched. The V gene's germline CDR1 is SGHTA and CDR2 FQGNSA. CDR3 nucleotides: TGTGCCAGCAGCTTACCCCGGGACAGGGCGGAAAAACTGTTTTTT. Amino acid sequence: CASSLPRDRAEKLFF.

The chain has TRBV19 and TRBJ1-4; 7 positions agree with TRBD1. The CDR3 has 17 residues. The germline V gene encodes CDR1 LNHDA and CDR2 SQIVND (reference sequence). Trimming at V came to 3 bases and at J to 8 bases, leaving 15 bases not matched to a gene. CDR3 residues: CASSMAGQLGFAEKLFF. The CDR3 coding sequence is TGTGCCAGTAGTATGGCGGGACAGCTCGGCTTTGCGGAAAAACTGTTTTTT.

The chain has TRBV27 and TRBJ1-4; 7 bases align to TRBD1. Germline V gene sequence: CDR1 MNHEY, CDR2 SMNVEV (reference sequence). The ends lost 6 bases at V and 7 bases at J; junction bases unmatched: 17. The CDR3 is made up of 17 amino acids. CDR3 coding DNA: TGTGCCAGCAGCTCGCGAAAGCAAGGGGGCGCGTTTGAAAAACTGTTTTTT. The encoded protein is CASSSRKQGGAFEKLFF.

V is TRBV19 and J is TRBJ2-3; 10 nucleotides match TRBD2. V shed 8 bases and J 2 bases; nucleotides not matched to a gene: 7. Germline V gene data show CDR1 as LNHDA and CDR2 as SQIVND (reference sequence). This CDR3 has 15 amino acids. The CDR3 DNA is TGTGCCAGTTGCGCCGGGACTAGCGACACAGATACGCAGTATTTT. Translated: CASCAGTSDTDTQYF.

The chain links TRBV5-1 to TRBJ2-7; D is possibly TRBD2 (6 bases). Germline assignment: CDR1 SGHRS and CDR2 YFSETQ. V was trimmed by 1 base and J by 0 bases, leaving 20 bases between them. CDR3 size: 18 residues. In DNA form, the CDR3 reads TGCGCCAGCAGCTTGCGTTCGTCGGGGGACGGGATCTCCTACGAGCAGTACTTC. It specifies CASSLRSSGDGISYEQYF.

The CDR3 DNA sequence: TGTGCCACCAGTGAACAGGGTGAAGCCGGGGAGCTGTTTTTT. This encodes CATSEQGEAGELFF. The V gene is TRBV24-1, the J gene TRBJ2-2, with D maybe TRBD1 (6 bases). The CDR3 is made up of 14 amino acids. In germline, CDR1 is KGHDR, CDR2 SFDVKD. V was trimmed by 4 bases and J by 6 bases, leaving 11 bases between them.